This T cell receptor beta chain was observed in a study of OX40 agonist ivuxolimab in advanced cancers. Study-wide background: Dose-escalation subjects each had hepatocellular carcinoma, melanoma, renal cell or head and neck cancer.

A word on this clone: Its antigen is as yet unknown.

The study's findings and limits: Some patients without response likewise showed low normalized clonal expansion. Among the least clonally expanded were partial responders at 0.1-3.0 mg/kg. At doses 0.1 to 3.0 mg/kg, CD4+ and CD8+ clones expanded.

Trimming took 3 bases from V and 4 from J, leaving 15 bases between them. Germline lookup yields CDR1 KGHSH and CDR2 LQKENI. This CDR3 is built from 15 residues. This table comes from immunoSEQ multiplex PCR, and its TCRdb copy is limited to in-frame clones, with some not included. Of around 63,000 clones listed, approximately 89% are singletons. The clonotype comes from an adult with an advanced solid tumor such as melanoma, head and neck, liver or kidney cancer. The chain joins TRBV18 to TRBJ1-2; unclear D gene. The sequencing here drew on CD4+ or CD8+ T cells sorted from blood, taken in a trial of the OX40 agonist ivuxolimab. The CDR3 region is CASSPDGKRIYGYTF. CDR3 DNA sequence: TGTGCCAGCTCACCCGACGGCAAACGGATCTATGGCTACACCTTC.